This entry describes one TCR beta chain. The data originate from a study of shared clonotypes between healthy human individuals. V lost 6 bases, J lost 3 bases, and 11 bases lay in between. Germline CDR1 reads MDHEN; CDR2 reads SYDVKM. The CDR3 is made up of 13 amino acids. An assay was performed, and its level was deep. Genomic DNA (from each subset) was split evenly across several immunoSEQ plates. Profiling relied on immunoSEQ multiplex PCR, and the TCRdb table lists in-frame clones only, not all of them. Counted here are some 500,000 clones, roughly 80% occurring once; the ten biggest clones make up 12%.

This chain links TRBV28 with TRBJ1-2; D remains unclear. This receptor was obtained from a woman aged 40 to 55 in good health. Some clones in this sample may be carry-over from other donors' samples. Sequencing input: PBMCs. The CDR3 DNA sequence: TGTGCCAGCAGCCATGGACGGGACTATGGCTACACCTTC. As protein: CASSHGRDYGYTF.